This T cell receptor (beta chain) was sequenced for a study of CD8 T cells in ankylosing spondylitis. Whole-study results and caveats: What seemed typical of ankylosing spondylitis blood was a TCR beta motif built from several highly homologous variants. Earlier studies detected some motif variants in reactive arthritis synovial fluid and blood. CD8+ by phenotype, disease-linked clones were relatively rare in peripheral blood. There was reportedly significant enrichment of clones that were disease-linked in matched ankylosing spondylitis synovial fluid.

Quantitative 5'-RACE with molecular barcodes was used to make the TCR beta libraries. TCRdb analysed the 5' RACE reads with MiXCR anew, one entry per CDR3 protein. The repertoire includes more than 100,000 distinct CDR3 sequences, 17% of them detected once, and about 30% sits in the top ten. CDR1 is SGHTA, CDR2 FQGNSA, per germline. This CDR3 is built from 8 residues. This clonotype was recorded a few times. Its target is not known. Sequencing was done on a sample of blood, either unsorted or a sorted T cell fraction (not recorded which). This TCR was recovered from a male donor with ankylosing spondylitis. The J gene is TRBJ2-7, the V gene TRBV7-2; D uncertain. This chain's CDR3 is CVEDEQYF. The CDR3 DNA is TGTGTAGAAGACGAGCAGTACTTC.